The clone carrying this T cell receptor (beta chain) was counted once. The antigen is unknown. These data come from a study of a mutant IDH1 vaccine in newly diagnosed glioma. Study summary: Patients came in for eight vaccinations, in weeks 1, 3, 5, 7, 11, 15, 19 and 23. Vaccination followed radiotherapy alone by 4-6 weeks, or accompanied temozolomide cycles. Patients arrived already treated with radiotherapy, temozolomide, or both, most having had both.

Only in-frame clones appear in the TCRdb table, and some are missing; sequencing was by immunoSEQ multiplex PCR. The data contain 23,000 or so clones, around 79% of them seen just once; the ten biggest clones take up less than 9.5%. Time point in this sample: week 5, during vaccination. Topical imiquimod accompanied each vaccine dose, which consisted of 300 ug of mutant IDH1 20-mer peptide. V was pared by 0 bases and J by 3 bases, with 3 bases of the junction left unmatched. From germline, CDR1 is SGHRS and CDR2 YFSETQ. The CDR3 length is 15 residues. Study-level points and caveats: Among patients, 90% to 95% showed immune responses induced by the vaccine.

The source material was PBMCs, sampled from a glioma patient whose treatment included an IDH1 peptide vaccine. The receptor was derived from a middle-aged man with glioma. The rearrangement joins TRBV5-1 to TRBJ2-3; the match to TRBD2 covers 8 bases. This CDR3 is CASSLGAGETDTQYF. CDR3 sequence (DNA): TGCGCCAGCAGCTTGGGAGCGGGAGAGACAGATACGCAGTATTTT.